The following is a T cell receptor beta chain sequence with its context. TCRdb re-called the 5' RACE reads and catalogs CDR3 proteins one per entry, DNA excluded. The ten most abundant clones cover under 3% of a sample with approximately 400,000 distinct CDR3 sequences. The sample comes from a study of monozygotic twins with inflammatory bowel disease. CDR3 length: 15 amino acids. Germline V lookup: CDR1 SGHRS, CDR2 YFSETQ. Material: blood. The gene calls are TRBV5-1 and TRBJ1-2; TCRdb's D call, TRBD1, is unchecked because there is no DNA. This receptor was obtained from a human donor with ulcerative colitis or Crohn's disease, or a healthy co-twin of an affected twin (not recorded which). The CDR3 here is CASSLAVGQGYGYTF.